This TCR beta chain is from a study of cytomegalovirus exposure and HLA in healthy donors. General study findings and limits: CMV antigen specificity of a few CMV-associated chains was confirmed in vitro. In a later analysis, specific HLA alleles were associated with approximately 16,000 TCR beta sequences at a 0.05 false discovery rate.

This PCR relied on a set of 60 Vbeta primers and 13 Jbeta primers. Assay used: immunoSEQ multiplex PCR; TCRdb lists only in-frame clones, some missing. The data contain over 150,000 clones, roughly 82% of them singletons. J was trimmed by 7 bases and V by 4 bases; bases with no gene match: 12. The germline CDR1 and CDR2 sequences are SGHTA and FQGNSA. This CDR3 is built from 15 residues. On this clone: What it binds is unknown.

This chain joins TRBV7-2 and TRBJ1-2; 7 nucleotides align to TRBD1. The clonotype was recovered from a girl between 2 and 10 years old in good health and CMV-seropositive. The source material was PBMCs. The CDR3 sequence: CASSSRQGSAGGYTF. The CDR3 coding sequence is TGTGCCAGCAGCTCAAGACAGGGAAGCGCGGGTGGCTACACCTTC.